The present T cell receptor (beta chain) was sequenced within a study of blood T cells in healthy people across ages. V lost 7 bases and J lost 0, with 12 bases in between. Per germline, CDR1 MDHEN and CDR2 SYDVKM. The CDR3 has 14 amino acids. It was with a sample-barcoded 5' primer and a J-beta primer mix that a second PCR of roughly 6 to 12 cycles was run. MiXCR was run by TCRdb on the 5' RACE reads, yielding one entry per CDR3 protein. The sample comprises hundreds of thousands of distinct CDR3 sequences, approximately 25% of which are singletons, and 8% to 10% rests with the top ten. Another study also made use of these data, one on T cells of mothers and their children. From that paper: Over five children and their three healthy Caucasian mothers were the donors.

Material for sequencing was blood. The chain couples TRBV28 to TRBJ1-1; no firm D call. This TCR derives from a boy aged 10-17 years in good health. CDR3 sequence reads: CASIKGEVNTEAFF. The CDR3 DNA reads TGTGCCAGCATCAAGGGCGAGGTGAACACTGAAGCTTTCTTT.